One T cell receptor (beta chain) is described in this entry. Its antigen remains unidentified. This sample stems from a study of cytomegalovirus exposure and HLA in healthy donors. CDR1 is MGHRA and CDR2 is YSYEKL in the germline V gene. This CDR3 contains 15 residues. V lost 4 bases and J lost 0, with 10 bases in between. Study findings and constraints: With high specificity and sensitivity, the classifier reportedly diagnosed cytomegalovirus status. Altogether, more than 150 TCR beta chains were recorded as cytomegalovirus-associated. Specificity of three CMV-associated chains for CMV antigens was verified in vitro. The majority of TCR sequences were rare, yet some public TCRs appeared in many donors.

Here immunoSEQ multiplex PCR was the method, and the copy in TCRdb shows in-frame clones only, minus some. The sample shows 150,000 or so clones, around nine tenths of them seen only once. The sample taken for sequencing was PBMCs. The genes are TRBV4-1 and TRBJ2-4; D perhaps matches TRBD1 (5 bases). The TCR originated in a young woman in good health and CMV-seronegative. The chain's CDR3 is CASSLRVLAKNIQYF. The CDR3 DNA is TGCGCCAGCAGCCTCAGGGTGCTAGCCAAAAACATTCAGTACTTC.